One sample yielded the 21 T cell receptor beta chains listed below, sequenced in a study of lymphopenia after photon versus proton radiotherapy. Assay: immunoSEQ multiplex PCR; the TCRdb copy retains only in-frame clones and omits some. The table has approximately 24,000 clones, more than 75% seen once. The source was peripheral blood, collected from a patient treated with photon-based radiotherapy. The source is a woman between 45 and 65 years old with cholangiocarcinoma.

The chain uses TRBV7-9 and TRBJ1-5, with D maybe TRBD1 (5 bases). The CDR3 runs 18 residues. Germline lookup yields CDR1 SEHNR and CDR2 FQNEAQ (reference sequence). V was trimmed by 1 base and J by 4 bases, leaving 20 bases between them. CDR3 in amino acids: CASSLVWGPTNRNQPQHF. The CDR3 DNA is TGTGCCAGCAGCTTAGTGTGGGGCCCCACGAACCGTAATCAGCCCCAGCATTTT.

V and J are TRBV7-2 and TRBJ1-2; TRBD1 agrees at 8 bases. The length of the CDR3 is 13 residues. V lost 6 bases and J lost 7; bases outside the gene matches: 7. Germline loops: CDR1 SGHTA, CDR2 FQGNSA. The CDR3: CASRFQGARGYTF. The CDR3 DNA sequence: TGTGCCAGCAGGTTTCAGGGGGCGCGTGGCTACACCTTC.

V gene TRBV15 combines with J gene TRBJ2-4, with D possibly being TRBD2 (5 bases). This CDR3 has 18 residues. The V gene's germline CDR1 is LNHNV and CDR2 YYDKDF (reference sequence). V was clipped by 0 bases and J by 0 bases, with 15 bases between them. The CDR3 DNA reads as TGTGCCACCAGCAGAGAGTTTCGACTAACCCTAGCCAAAAACATTCAGTACTTC. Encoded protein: CATSREFRLTLAKNIQYF.

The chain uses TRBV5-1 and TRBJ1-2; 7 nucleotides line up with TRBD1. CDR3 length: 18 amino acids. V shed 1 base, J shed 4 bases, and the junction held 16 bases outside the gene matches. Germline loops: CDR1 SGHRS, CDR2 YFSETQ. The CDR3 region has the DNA TGCGCCAGCAGCTTGCGACGAAGACAGGGAGCAGGGGGCTATGGCTACACCTTC. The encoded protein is CASSLRRRQGAGGYGYTF.

The CDR3 coding sequence is TGTGCCTGGAGTGTCCCAGGTTATAGCAATCAGCCCCAGCATTTT. Its translation: CAWSVPGYSNQPQHF. This sequence joins TRBV30 and TRBJ1-5; no definite D call. The V and J ends lost 0 bases and 0 bases respectively, with 9 bases between them. Germline-derived CDR1 and CDR2 are GTSNPN and SVGIG (reference sequence). The CDR3 has 15 residues. Full variable domain (outside the CDR3, taken from reference TRBV30 and TRBJ1-5): SQTIHQWPATLVQPVGSPLSLECTVEGTSNPNLYWYRQAAGRGLQLLFYSVGIGQISSEVPQNLSASRPQDRQFILSSKKLLLSDSGFYLCAWSVPGYSNQPQHFGDGTRLSIL.

The CDR3 loop is CASSTGQHVEQYF. CDR3 DNA: TGTGCCAGCTCAACGGGACAGCATGTCGAGCAGTACTTC. The chain couples TRBV18 to TRBJ2-7, with 7 bases lining up with TRBD1. Per the germline V gene, CDR1 is KGHSH and CDR2 is LQKENI. The V gene end was trimmed by 5 bases and the J gene end by 6 bases; junction bases not matched to a gene: 7. The CDR3 spans 13 residues.

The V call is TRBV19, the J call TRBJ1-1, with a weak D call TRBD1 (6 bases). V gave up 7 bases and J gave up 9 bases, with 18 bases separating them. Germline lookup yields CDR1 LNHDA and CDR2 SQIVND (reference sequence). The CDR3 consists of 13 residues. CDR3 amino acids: CASKIEVGTKAFF. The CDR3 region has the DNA TGTGCCAGTAAAATAGAGGTCGGGACAAAAGCTTTCTTT.

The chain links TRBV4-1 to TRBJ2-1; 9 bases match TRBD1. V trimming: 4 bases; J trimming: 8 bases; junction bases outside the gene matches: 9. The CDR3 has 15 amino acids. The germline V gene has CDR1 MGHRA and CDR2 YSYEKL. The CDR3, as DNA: TGCGCCAGCAGCCTTTGGGACAGGGTCTCAGATGAGCAGTTCTTC. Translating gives CASSLWDRVSDEQFF.

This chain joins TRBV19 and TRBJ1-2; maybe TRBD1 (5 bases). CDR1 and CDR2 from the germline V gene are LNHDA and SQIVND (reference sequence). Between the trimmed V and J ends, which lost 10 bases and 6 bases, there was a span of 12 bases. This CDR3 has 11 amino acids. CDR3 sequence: CATRVGHGYTF. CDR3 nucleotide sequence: TGTGCCACCAGGGTCGGCCATGGCTACACCTTC.

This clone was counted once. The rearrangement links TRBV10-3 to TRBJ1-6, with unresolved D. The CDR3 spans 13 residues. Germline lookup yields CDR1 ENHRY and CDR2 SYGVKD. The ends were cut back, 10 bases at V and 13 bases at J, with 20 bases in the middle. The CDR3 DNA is TGTGCCAGCAGCAGATATACTCTCGGGCCCCTCCACTTT. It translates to CASSRYTLGPLHF.

CDR3 coding DNA: TGTGCCAGCAGCACTTTGGGACAGCCATACCCCTATAATTCACCCCTCCACTTT. This codes for CASSTLGQPYPYNSPLHF. V and J are TRBV7-2 and TRBJ1-6; 7 bases fit TRBD1. The CDR3 totals 18 residues. Germline assignment: CDR1 SGHTA and CDR2 FQGNSA. Losses at the gene ends were 5 bases for V and 2 bases for J; bases not matched to a gene: 12.

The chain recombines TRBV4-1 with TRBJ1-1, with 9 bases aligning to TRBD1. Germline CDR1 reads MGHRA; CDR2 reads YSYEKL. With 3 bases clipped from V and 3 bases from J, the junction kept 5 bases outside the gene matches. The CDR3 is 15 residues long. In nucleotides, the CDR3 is TGCGCCAGCAGCCAGGCCGGGACAGGGTACACTGAAGCTTTCTTT. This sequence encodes CASSQAGTGYTEAFF.

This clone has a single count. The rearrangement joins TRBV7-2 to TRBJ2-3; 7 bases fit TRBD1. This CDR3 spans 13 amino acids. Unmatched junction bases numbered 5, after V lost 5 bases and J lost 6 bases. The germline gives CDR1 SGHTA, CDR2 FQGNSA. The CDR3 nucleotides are TGTGCCAGCAGCCCAGGGGGTGCGGATACGCAGTATTTT. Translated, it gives CASSPGGADTQYF. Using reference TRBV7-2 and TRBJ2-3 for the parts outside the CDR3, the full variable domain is GAGVSQSPSNKVTEKGKDVELRCDPISGHTALYWYRQSLGQGLEFLIYFQGNSAPDKSGLPSDRFSAERTGGSVSTLTIQRTQQEDSAVYLCASSPGGADTQYFGPGTRLTVL.

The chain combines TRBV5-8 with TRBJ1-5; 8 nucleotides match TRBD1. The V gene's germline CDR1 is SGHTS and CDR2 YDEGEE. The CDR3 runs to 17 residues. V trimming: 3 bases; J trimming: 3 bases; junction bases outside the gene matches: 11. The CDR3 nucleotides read TGTGCCAGCAGCTCGGAAGACTGGACAGGGAACAATCAGCCCCAGCATTTT. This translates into CASSSEDWTGNNQPQHF.

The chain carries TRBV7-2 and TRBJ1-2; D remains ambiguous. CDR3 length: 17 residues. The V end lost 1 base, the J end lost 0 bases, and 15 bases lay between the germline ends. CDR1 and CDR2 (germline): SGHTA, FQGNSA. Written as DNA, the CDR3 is TGTGCCAGCAGCTTAGGGGAGGCGACGTCCTCTAACTATGGCTACACCTTC. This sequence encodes CASSLGEATSSNYGYTF.

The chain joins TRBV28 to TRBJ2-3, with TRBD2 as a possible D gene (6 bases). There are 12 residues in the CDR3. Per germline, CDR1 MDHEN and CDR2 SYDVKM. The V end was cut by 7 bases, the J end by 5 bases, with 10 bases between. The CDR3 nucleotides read TGTGCCAGCACCGTGGGGGGAGATACGCAGTATTTT. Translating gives CASTVGGDTQYF. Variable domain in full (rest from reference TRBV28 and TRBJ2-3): DVKVTQSSRYLVKRTGEKVFLECVQDMDHENMFWYRQDPGLGLRLIYFSYDVKMKEKGDIPEGYSVSREKKERFSLILESASTNQTSMYLCASTVGGDTQYFGPGTRLTVL.

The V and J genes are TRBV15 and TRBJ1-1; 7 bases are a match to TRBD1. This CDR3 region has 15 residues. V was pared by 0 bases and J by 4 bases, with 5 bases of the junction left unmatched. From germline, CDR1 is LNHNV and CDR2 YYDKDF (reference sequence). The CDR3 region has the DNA TGTGCCACCAGCAGAGATTTAGCAGGGGGCACTGAAGCTTTCTTT. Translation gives CATSRDLAGGTEAFF.

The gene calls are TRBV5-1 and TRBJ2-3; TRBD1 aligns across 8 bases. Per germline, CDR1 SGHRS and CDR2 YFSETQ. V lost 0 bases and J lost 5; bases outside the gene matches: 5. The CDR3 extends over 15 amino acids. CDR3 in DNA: TGCGCCAGCAGCTTGGGGACAGGGACGCAAGATACGCAGTATTTT. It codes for CASSLGTGTQDTQYF.

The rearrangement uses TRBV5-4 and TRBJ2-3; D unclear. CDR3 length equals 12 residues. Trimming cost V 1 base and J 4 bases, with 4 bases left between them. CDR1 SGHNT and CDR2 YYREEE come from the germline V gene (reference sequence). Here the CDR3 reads CASSLSSDTQYF. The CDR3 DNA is TGTGCCAGCAGCTTGTCCTCAGATACGCAGTATTTT.

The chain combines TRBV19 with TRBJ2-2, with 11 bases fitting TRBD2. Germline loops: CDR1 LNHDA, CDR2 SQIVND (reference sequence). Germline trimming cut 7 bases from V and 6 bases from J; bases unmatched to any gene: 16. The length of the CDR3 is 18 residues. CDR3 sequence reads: CASTPSGGLVGVAGELFF. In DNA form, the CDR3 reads TGTGCCAGTACCCCTAGCGGGGGGCTGGTTGGTGTCGCCGGGGAGCTGTTTTTT.

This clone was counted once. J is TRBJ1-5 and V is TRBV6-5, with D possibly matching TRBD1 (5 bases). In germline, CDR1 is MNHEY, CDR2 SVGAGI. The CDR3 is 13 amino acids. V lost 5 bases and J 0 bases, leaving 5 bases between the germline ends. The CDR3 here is CASSRGSNQPQHF. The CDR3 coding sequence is TGTGCCAGCAGTAGGGGTAGCAATCAGCCCCAGCATTTT.